This T cell receptor (beta chain) derives from a study of T cells after yellow fever vaccination (dated 2019 in TCRdb). Regarding the research as a whole: Libraries from fractions with low cell numbers were prepared with the SMART-Seq v4 Ultra Low Input RNA kit. To follow T-cell clones before and after both primary and booster YFV17D yellow fever vaccination, bulk TCR alpha and beta repertoires underwent longitudinal sequencing. Two healthy male donors, one aged 18 to 30 and one aged 30 to 40 years, made up the cohort. Bulk PBMC replicates and cell subsets were isolated from blood drawn at multiple timepoints before and after both primary and secondary immunization.

Synthesis of TCR cDNA relied on 5'RACE template switching, a step that introduced a universal primer site along with unique molecular identifiers. Priming for cDNA synthesis came from both the TCR alpha and TCR beta constant segments. Two PCR steps were used to amplify libraries, with sample barcodes and sequencing adapters being added in the second step. Sequencing of libraries was performed on Illumina HiSeq 2500 (2x100 bp) or NovaSeq (2x150 bp). The authors' pipeline ran thus. MIGEC handled demultiplexing of reads and collapsing into UMI consensus sequences, while MiXCR performed V(D)J alignment. Using edgeR on replicate PBMC samples, clonotypes were called vaccine-responding if FDR was below 0.01 and the log2 fold change was above 5 up to day 15. CD4 or CD8 identity was assigned to each bulk clonotype according to whether the clonotype was present at higher abundance in the sequenced CD4 repertoire or the sequenced CD8 repertoire. The public reads were quality trimmed at Q25 with fastp and then assembled into clones with MiXCR by TCRdb, keeping productive beta chains. Each record represents a unique CDR3 protein, reported with the most common genes and DNA among its rows. The V and J calls were determined by TCRdb, not by the authors. Present in this sample are 250,000 to 300,000 distinct CDR3 sequences, 10% to 15% of which were seen just once. Clones ranked in the top ten supply 0.4% to 0.55% of the sample.

In this sample, this clonotype turned up a few times. The clone's antigen remains unknown. Per-base quality was not reported, and no clone a single base away is much larger than it. On the study overall, not on this receptor specifically: FACS-sorted repertoires could contain abundant contaminating clonotypes from the bulk population, so computational filtering was required. A small share of clonotypes was detected in both CD4 and CD8 compartments, with the overlap likely arising from convergent recombination. Because the study included only two donors, the extent to which the findings can be generalized is limited. Most clones expanded after primary vaccination were re-detected after the booster (just under 97% of CD4 and around 88% of CD8), suggesting broad memory maintenance. The secondary T-cell response was found to be weaker but faster than the primary response, with a peak reached on day 5 rather than on day 15.

The germline V gene yields SQVTM for CDR1 and ANQGSEA for CDR2. V was cut back by 3 bases and J by 0 bases, leaving a gap of 2 bases between them. From its cysteine to its phenylalanine, the CDR3 spans 11 amino acids. Only the CDR3 portion is preserved as DNA: 33 bases, with reading frame beginning at the first base. Read against the paper, the sample's treatment or condition label means: live attenuated yellow fever vaccine strain. PBMCs were isolated from peripheral blood using a standard Ficoll-Paque protocol. Dynabeads CD4 and CD8 positive selection kits were used to isolate CD4 and CD8 T-cell fractions. TriZol was used to extract RNA from bulk PBMCs, from CD4 and CD8 fractions, and from dextramer-positive and dextramer-negative fractions.

The sequence links TRBV29-1 to TRBJ1-1; no D gene call is confident. The source of this sequence is a man younger than 45 who received the YFV17D yellow fever vaccine. The sample in question was CD4+ T cells sorted from PBMCs, obtained 45 days after the yellow fever booster vaccination. The nucleotides read TGCAGCGTTGAGGTGAACACTGAAGCTTTCTTT. Its protein is CSVEVNTEAFF. Reference TRBV29-1 and TRBJ1-1 proteins supply the regions before and after the CDR3; the full variable domain is: SAVISQKPSRDICQRGTSLTIQCQVDSQVTMMFWYRQQPGQSLTLIATANQGSEATYESGFVIDKFPISRPNLTFSTLTVSNMSPEDSSIYLCSVEVNTEAFFGQGTRLTVV.